This T cell receptor beta chain was obtained from a study of cytomegalovirus exposure and HLA in healthy donors. Findings of the study overall: In a later analysis, at a false discovery rate of 0.05, 17,000 or so TCR beta sequences were associated with HLA alleles. When the data were analyzed later, several of the most significant clusters appeared to be linked to common viral pathogens.

A remark on this clone: Its antigen is still unknown.

Primers for the PCR totalled 60 Vbeta and 13 Jbeta. This table comes from immunoSEQ multiplex PCR, and its TCRdb copy is limited to in-frame clones, with some not included. The sample shows around 91,000 clones, approximately 84% of them seen only once. The specimen sequenced was PBMCs. The sequence came from a man between 18 and 35 years old in good health and CMV-seronegative.

CDR3 in DNA: TGTGCCAGCAGCTTGTTCGCCACAGGGGCTGAGCAGTACTTC. It translates to CASSLFATGAEQYF. The chain has TRBV5-6 and TRBJ2-7; TRBD1 matches 7 bases. V dropped 1 base and J dropped 7; count of bases not matched to a gene: 8. Germline V gene sequence: CDR1 SGHDT, CDR2 YYEEEE. The CDR3 covers 14 residues.